What follows are 18 T cell receptor beta chains derived from one specimen sequenced in a study of shared clonotypes between healthy human individuals. The method was immunoSEQ multiplex PCR; TCRdb's version includes in-frame clones alone and lacks a portion of them. In the table there are roughly 1 million clones, about 74% of which are singletons. The material sequenced was memory CD4+ T cells sorted from blood. As to subset: CD45RA-negative fraction. These receptors originate from a man aged 18 to 29 in good health.

This sequence joins TRBV10-2 and TRBJ2-2; D may be TRBD1 or TRBD2 (5 bases each). This CDR3 has 13 amino acids. CDR1 and CDR2 (germline): WSHSY, SAAADI. Trimming took 8 bases from V and 4 from J, leaving 11 bases between them. The CDR3 sequence: CASGAGITGELFF. The CDR3 DNA reads TGCGCCAGCGGGGCGGGTATCACCGGGGAGCTGTTTTTT.

This clone has just one count. V and J are TRBV15 and TRBJ1-5, with 9 bases fitting TRBD1. V lost 3 bases, J lost 3 bases, and 6 bases stayed unmatched. This CDR3 spans 16 amino acids. Germline V gene lookup returns CDR1 LNHNV and CDR2 YYDKDF (reference sequence). The CDR3 coding sequence is TGTGCCACCAGCAGGGGACAGGGTAGAGACAATCAGCCCCAGCATTTT. As protein: CATSRGQGRDNQPQHF.

The chain joins TRBV28 to TRBJ1-6; D is undetermined. Looked up from germline, CDR1 is MDHEN and CDR2 is SYDVKM. The CDR3 spans 15 residues. V lost 5 bases to trimming and J lost 0 bases, with 8 bases between them. CDR3 in amino acids: CASSPSGSYNSPLHF. Written as DNA, the CDR3 is TGTGCCAGCAGTCCGTCCGGCTCCTATAATTCACCCCTCCACTTT.

Of note for this clone: Only one base separates this from a far larger clonotype, so it likely reflects a read error. V gene TRBV11-3 combines with J gene TRBJ1-1; D gene uncertain. Germline V gene sequence: CDR1 SGHNT, CDR2 YENEEA. V lost 1 base, J lost 0 bases, and 3 bases lay in between. This CDR3 is built from 13 residues. CDR3 amino acids: CASSLGLNTEAFF. In DNA form, the CDR3 reads TGTGCCAGCAGCTTAGGCCTGAACACTGAAGCTTTCTTT. The full variable domain, its missing parts supplied by reference TRBV11-3 and TRBJ1-1, is EAGVVQSPRYKIIEKKQPVAFWCNPISGHNTLYWYLQNLGQGPELLIRYENEEAVDDSQLPKDRFSAERLKGVDSTLKIQPAELGDSAVYLCASSLGLNTEAFFGQGTRLTVV.

This sequence joins TRBV11-2 and TRBJ2-7, with D perhaps assigned TRBD1 or TRBD2 (5 bases each). This CDR3 contains 15 residues. V shed 4 bases and J shed 6 bases, with 19 bases lying between them. CDR1 SGHAT and CDR2 FQNNGV come from the germline V gene. CDR3 DNA sequence: TGTGCCAGCAGCTGGACTGATGACTGGGGGTCCGAGCAGTACTTC. Its translation is CASSWTDDWGSEQYF.

This chain joins TRBV14 and TRBJ2-6, with D uncertain. The V end lost 0 bases, the J end lost 1 base, and 4 bases lay between the germline ends. This CDR3 comprises 15 residues. Germline loops: CDR1 SGHDN, CDR2 FVKESK. The CDR3 DNA is TGTGCCAGCAGCCAAGATGAGTCTGGGGCCAACGTCCTGACTTTC. It is translated as CASSQDESGANVLTF.

This clone was observed a single time. V and J are TRBV7-8 and TRBJ1-4; maybe TRBD1 (6 bases). CDR3 length equals 15 residues. With 1 base removed from V and 8 bases from J, the gap between germline ends came to 14 bases. Germline loops: CDR1 SGHVS, CDR2 FQNEAQ. This CDR3 is CASSLGAGGGEKLFF. CDR3 nucleotides: TGTGCCAGCAGCTTAGGTGCCGGAGGGGGAGAAAAACTGTTTTTT.

The V gene is TRBV5-8, the J gene TRBJ2-7; D not resolved. Trimming removed 0 bases at V and 5 bases at J, with 15 bases between. The CDR3 length is 15 residues. In germline, CDR1 is SGHTS, CDR2 YDEGEE. The CDR3 region is CASSLGRTDANEQYF. The CDR3 bases are TGTGCCAGCAGCTTGGGTAGGACCGATGCTAACGAGCAGTACTTC.

This chain links TRBV7-2 with TRBJ2-7; D ambiguous. The CDR3 sequence is 12 residues long. The V end lost 3 bases, the J end lost 8 bases, and 11 bases lay between the germline ends. Germline V gene sequence: CDR1 SGHTA, CDR2 FQGNSA. CDR3: CASSFSGLQQYF. CDR3 bases: TGTGCCAGCAGCTTCTCTGGTCTACAGCAGTACTTC. Drawing the rest from reference TRBV7-2 and TRBJ2-7, the complete variable domain is GAGVSQSPSNKVTEKGKDVELRCDPISGHTALYWYRQSLGQGLEFLIYFQGNSAPDKSGLPSDRFSAERTGGSVSTLTIQRTQQEDSAVYLCASSFSGLQQYFGPGTRLTVT.

The chain recombines TRBV6-6 with TRBJ2-5, with D tentatively TRBD1 or TRBD2 (5 bases each). CDR3 size: 14 residues. CDR1 is MNHNY, CDR2 SVGAGI, per germline (reference sequence). Trimming shortened V by 5 bases and J by 1 base, and 11 bases separated the two germline ends. The CDR3 sequence is CASSQPGGQETQYF. The CDR3 DNA reads as TGTGCCAGCAGTCAACCTGGGGGCCAAGAGACCCAGTACTTC.

To note about this clone: The same CDR3 can be traced to other DNA sequences in this sample. The chain employs TRBV5-6 and TRBJ2-7, with TRBD2 matching over 13 bases. CDR3 size: 15 residues. J lost 4 bases, V lost 4 bases, and 5 bases had no gene match. Germline V gene data show CDR1 as SGHDT and CDR2 as YYEEEE. DNA of the CDR3: TGTGCCAGCAGCCCCGGACTAGCGGGGGCATACGAGCAGTACTTC. Its translation: CASSPGLAGAYEQYF.

This clone was recorded once. The chain joins TRBV5-4 to TRBJ2-1; D is unclear. Germline V lookup: CDR1 SGHNT, CDR2 YYREEE (reference sequence). Deletions cut 3 bases from V and 5 bases from J, with 15 bases between. The CDR3 covers 15 residues. The CDR3 nucleotides are TGTGCCAGCAGCTCCACGGACCTCAACAACAATGAGCAGTTCTTC. Protein: CASSSTDLNNNEQFF.

The V gene is TRBV7-2, the J gene TRBJ1-1, with TRBD1 as a possible D gene (6 bases). Trimming removed 4 bases at V and 1 base at J, with 16 bases between. Per germline, CDR1 SGHTA and CDR2 FQGNSA. CDR3 length equals 16 residues. As DNA, the CDR3 is TGTGCCAGCAGCTCCGTTTCCCAGGGGACGAACACTGAAGCTTTCTTT. Translating gives CASSSVSQGTNTEAFF.

V gene TRBV6-5 combines with J gene TRBJ2-3, with D uncertain. The length of the CDR3 is 12 residues. Trimming took 7 bases from V and 1 from J, leaving 6 bases between them. Germline V gene data show CDR1 as MNHEY and CDR2 as SVGAGI. CDR3 amino acids: CASTSGTDTQYF. The CDR3 nucleotides are TGTGCCAGCACGTCCGGCACAGATACGCAGTATTTT.

The V gene is TRBV30, the J gene TRBJ2-3; D might be TRBD1 (6 bases). Germline V lookup: CDR1 GTSNPN, CDR2 SVGIG (reference sequence). V lost 3 bases to trimming and J lost 1 base, with 14 bases between them. The CDR3 is made up of 15 amino acids. DNA for the CDR3: TGTGCCTGGAGGGTTCTGACAGGCCGCACAGATACGCAGTATTTT. Its translation: CAWRVLTGRTDTQYF.

The gene calls are TRBV10-3 and TRBJ1-2, with 7 bases aligning to TRBD1. Germline V gene lookup returns CDR1 ENHRY and CDR2 SYGVKD. The CDR3 sequence is 15 residues long. J lost 8 bases, V lost 0 bases, and 9 bases had no gene match. CDR3 in DNA: TGTGCCATCAGTGAGTCGAGTACAGGGGATGGAGGCTACACCTTC. Translating gives CAISESSTGDGGYTF.

V usage is TRBV6-6 and J usage is TRBJ1-2; D is ambiguous. The CDR3 runs 14 residues. The germline V gene encodes CDR1 MNHNY and CDR2 SVGAGI (reference sequence). Between the trimmed V and J ends, which lost 6 bases and 8 bases, there was a span of 19 bases. The CDR3 DNA reads as TGTGCCAGCAGGGAACCGGGTCCCCTTAGGGGCTACACCTTC. Residues: CASREPGPLRGYTF.

The chain has TRBV19 and TRBJ2-5, with 7 bases identical to TRBD2. With V trimmed by 6 bases and J by 4 bases, 11 bases remained unmatched. Germline assignment: CDR1 LNHDA and CDR2 SQIVND (reference sequence). This CDR3 spans 15 amino acids. The CDR3 sequence: CASRESTSWRETQYF. DNA for the CDR3: TGTGCCAGTAGGGAATCGACTAGCTGGCGAGAGACCCAGTACTTC. The full variable domain, with the rest looked up from reference TRBV19 and TRBJ2-5, is DGGITQSPKYLFRKEGQNVTLSCEQNLNHDAMYWYRQDPGQGLRLIYYSQIVNDFQKGDIAEGYSVSREKKESFPLTVTSAQKNPTAFYLCASRESTSWRETQYFGPGTRLLVL.